This T cell receptor (beta chain) comes out of a study of cytomegalovirus exposure and HLA in healthy donors. Primers included in the PCR were 60 Vbeta and 13 Jbeta primers. This table comes from immunoSEQ multiplex PCR, and its TCRdb copy is limited to in-frame clones, with some not included. The data hold 40,000 or so clones, with 68% observed a single time. Study-wide findings and caveats: The likely explanation for a cluster of highly shared sequence variants was sequencing artifact. Previously analyzed data showed that most TCR beta V segments were productive at a frequency of about 90% or about 30%. Several top significant clusters appeared, in a later analysis, to be linked to common viral pathogens.

The CDR3 length is 16 residues. Germline V gene lookup returns CDR1 LGHNA and CDR2 YNFKEQ. The J segment lost 7 bases and the V segment lost 0 bases, leaving 9 bases of the junction unmatched. Comment on this clone: Its antigen is unknown.

V is TRBV4-2 and J is TRBJ2-1; 7 bases are shared with TRBD2. The specimen sequenced was PBMCs. The receptor comes from a man aged 35-49 years in good health and CMV-seronegative. The chain's CDR3 is CASSQDGDYGSNEQFF. CDR3 bases: TGTGCCAGCAGCCAAGATGGGGACTACGGATCAAATGAGCAGTTCTTC.